This TCR beta chain derives from a study of stem cell transplantation in POMP-related autoinflammatory disease. At the level of the study: Defective thymoproteasomes were hypothesized to impair CD8+ T-cell positive selection.

Repertoires were generated with immunoSEQ multiplex PCR, while TCRdb's copy carries only in-frame clones and drops some. The sample yields tens of thousands of clones, approximately 91% seen once. Germline V gives CDR1 LNHDA, CDR2 SQIVND (reference sequence). The CDR3 sequence is 17 residues long. V lost 2 bases, J lost 4 bases, and 8 bases stayed unmatched. The V gene is TRBV19, the J gene TRBJ2-1, with 10 bases lining up with TRBD2. Sample: CD4+ T cells from PBMCs, taken after stem cell transplantation. The clonotype originates from a human patient with POMP-related autoinflammation and immune dysregulation (PRAID). Some T cells may possibly be graft donor cells. The CDR3 nucleotides read TGTGCCAGTAGTATACCGAGACTAGCGGGTTTATACAATGAGCAGTTCTTC. Residues: CASSIPRLAGLYNEQFF.